The 31 T cell receptor beta chains in this list originate from one sample, sequenced in a study of response to subunit inactivated influenza vaccine. Via MiXCR, TCRdb re-called the RT-PCR reads, giving one row per CDR3 protein. The sample comprises around 710,000 distinct CDR3 sequences, about 15% of which are singletons, and approximately 7% rests with the top ten. The sequences come from PBMCs from blood, collected 14 to 15 days before vaccination. The receptors were gathered from a middle-aged man who received an inactivated influenza vaccine.

This clonotype has a handful of counts. The chain combines TRBV6-5 with TRBJ2-3, with TRBD2 matching over 15 bases. The CDR3 spans 15 residues. Germline V gene sequence: CDR1 MNHEY, CDR2 SVGAGI. The trim removed 4 bases at V and 4 bases at J, leaving 0 bases unmatched. The CDR3: CASSWTSGRADTQYF. The CDR3 DNA follows: TGTGCCAGCAGTTGGACTAGCGGGAGGGCAGATACGCAGTATTTT.

Only a few counts were recorded for this clonotype. The chain uses TRBV18 and TRBJ2-3; D is uncertain. This CDR3 is 15 amino acids long. V was shortened by 8 bases and J by 2 bases, with 17 bases between the two germline ends. From germline, CDR1 is KGHSH and CDR2 LQKENI. CDR3 amino acids: CASNPVGTPTDTQYF. The CDR3 DNA reads as TGTGCCAGCAACCCGGTGGGAACCCCCACAGATACGCAGTATTTT.

CDR3 in DNA: TGTGCCTGGAGTGTACGACACCTTAGGGGAGAGAGCAATGAGCAGTTCTTC. It yields the protein CAWSVRHLRGESNEQFF. V is TRBV30 and J is TRBJ2-1; perhaps D is TRBD1 or TRBD2 (5 bases each). CDR1 is GTSNPN and CDR2 is SVGIG in the germline V gene (reference sequence). V gave up 0 bases and J gave up 6 bases, with 21 bases separating them. This CDR3 has 17 residues.

Points on this clonotype: Sequence at one end of the junction differs from germline and may be a read error. The V gene is TRBV15, the J gene TRBJ2-5, with unresolved D. Germline V CDR1 and CDR2: LNHNV, YYDKDF (reference sequence). CDR3 length equals 13 residues. CDR3 in DNA: TGTGCCGCCAGCAGAGATTTTGGGGAGACCCAGTACTTC. Protein sequence: CAASRDFGETQYF.

This clonotype was seen a few times. The rearrangement joins TRBV7-9 to TRBJ2-7; D is unresolved. The V gene lost 3 bases and the J gene lost 0 bases, with 18 bases spanning the gap. This CDR3 contains 17 residues. From germline, CDR1 is SEHNR and CDR2 FQNEAQ (reference sequence). DNA of the CDR3: TGTGCCAGCAGCTTCCTCCCCCTGGAGCTCAACTCCTACGAGCAGTACTTC. This encodes CASSFLPLELNSYEQYF.

This clonotype was observed a few times. The V call is TRBV20-1, the J call TRBJ1-4, with unresolved D. The germline CDR1 and CDR2 sequences are DFQATT and SNEGSKA (reference sequence). Trimming cost V 7 bases and J 7 bases, with 16 bases left between them. The CDR3 contains 13 residues. The CDR3 sequence: CSVKTSLAEKLFF. The CDR3 bases are TGCAGTGTTAAGACTTCCTTGGCTGAAAAACTGTTTTTT.

V is TRBV5-6 and J is TRBJ1-3; maybe TRBD1 (6 bases). Deletions cut 7 bases from V and 4 bases from J, with 12 bases between. The CDR3 extends over 13 amino acids. CDR1 and CDR2 (germline): SGHDT, YYEEEE. As DNA, the CDR3 is TGTGCCAGCTCCGGGACAACGGGAAACACCATATATTTT. Its protein is CASSGTTGNTIYF.

The CDR3 DNA reads TGCAGCGAGTCGACAGGGAGGCGGGAGACCCAGTACTTC. Its protein is CSESTGRRETQYF. V usage is TRBV29-1 and J usage is TRBJ2-5, with D maybe TRBD1 (7 bases). The CDR3 totals 13 residues. CDR1 SQVTM and CDR2 ANQGSEA come from the germline V gene. Trimming pared 7 bases from V and 5 bases from J, leaving 17 bases between. The variable domain in full, completed from reference TRBV29-1 and TRBJ2-5, reads SAVISQKPSRDICQRGTSLTIQCQVDSQVTMMFWYRQQPGQSLTLIATANQGSEATYESGFVIDKFPISRPNLTFSTLTVSNMSPEDSSIYLCSESTGRRETQYFGPGTRLLVL.

A few counts support this clonotype. V is TRBV27 and J is TRBJ2-1; D remains ambiguous. V dropped 2 bases and J dropped 4 bases, with 12 bases sitting between them. The CDR3 is 15 residues long. Germline-derived CDR1 and CDR2 are MNHEY and SMNVEV (reference sequence). As DNA, the CDR3 is TGTGCCAGCAGTTTAAAGACAATCGGATACAATGAGCAGTTCTTC. Translating it yields CASSLKTIGYNEQFF.

This clonotype came up many times. The chain couples TRBV2 to TRBJ2-7; D might be TRBD1 or TRBD2, each matching 5 bases. Looked up from germline, CDR1 is SNHLY and CDR2 is FYNNEI. The CDR3 is 12 residues long. Trimming took 7 bases from V and 3 from J, leaving 10 bases between them. As DNA, the CDR3 is TGTGCCAGCATCCGGGACGGCTACGAGCAGTACTTC. This sequence encodes CASIRDGYEQYF. The variable domain in full, with the rest retrieved from reference TRBV2 and TRBJ2-7, is EPEVTQTPSHQVTQMGQEVILRCVPISNHLYFYWYRQILGQKVEFLVSFYNNEISEKSEIFDDQFSVERPDGSNFTLKIRSTKLEDSAMYFCASIRDGYEQYFGPGTRLTVT.

This clonotype has more than one count but fewer than ten. The rearrangement joins TRBV5-1 to TRBJ2-2; D call uncertain. The V end lost 4 bases, the J end lost 0 bases, and 10 bases lay between the germline ends. CDR1 is SGHRS, CDR2 YFSETQ, per germline. The CDR3 contains 15 residues. Written as DNA, the CDR3 is TGCGCCAGCAGCAACAGAAATGCGAACACCGGGGAGCTGTTTTTT. Residues: CASSNRNANTGELFF. The entire variable domain, with the rest obtained from reference TRBV5-1 and TRBJ2-2, is as follows: KAGVTQTPRYLIKTRGQQVTLSCSPISGHRSVSWYQQTPGQGLQFLFEYFSETQRNKGNFPGRFSGRQFSNSRSEMNVSTLELGDSALYLCASSNRNANTGELFFGEGSRLTVL.

In this sample, this clonotype turned up a few times. The genes are TRBV20-1 and TRBJ1-5; 7 nucleotides align to TRBD1. This CDR3 comprises 15 residues. The V gene's germline CDR1 is DFQATT and CDR2 SNEGSKA (reference sequence). V shed 3 bases, J shed 0 bases, and the junction held 5 bases outside the gene matches. The CDR3 spells CSARTGTYSNQPQHF. CDR3 nucleotide sequence: TGCAGTGCTAGGACAGGGACTTATAGCAATCAGCCCCAGCATTTT.

The chain employs TRBV14 and TRBJ1-2; D unresolved. The V end lost 0 bases, the J end lost 8 bases, and 10 bases lay between the germline ends. Germline loops: CDR1 SGHDN, CDR2 FVKESK. The length of the CDR3 is 13 residues. CDR3 sequence reads: CASSQDIVGGYTF. The CDR3 DNA follows: TGTGCCAGCAGCCAAGATATCGTGGGCGGCTACACCTTC.

The chain carries TRBV9 and TRBJ2-7, with unresolved D. The germline V gene encodes CDR1 SGDLS and CDR2 YYNGEE. CDR3 length: 14 amino acids. Trimming took off 3 bases at V and 1 base at J, with 11 bases between the two ends. The CDR3 reads CASSARGTSYEQYF. The CDR3 DNA is TGTGCCAGCAGCGCTCGCGGTACATCCTACGAGCAGTACTTC. Complete variable domain (other parts from reference TRBV9 and TRBJ2-7): DSGVTQTPKHLITATGQRVTLRCSPRSGDLSVYWYQQSLDQGLQFLIQYYNGEERAKGNILERFSAQQFPDLHSELNLSSLELGDSALYFCASSARGTSYEQYFGPGTRLTVT.

The chain recombines TRBV7-8 with TRBJ2-1; D remains unclear. CDR1 SGHVS and CDR2 FQNEAQ come from the germline V gene. This CDR3 region has 12 residues. V lost 5 bases, J lost 9 bases, and 11 bases lay in between. Here the CDR3 DNA reads TGTGCCAGCAGCGCCAAAATGTCTGAGCAGTTCTTC. Its protein is CASSAKMSEQFF.

This clonotype has a handful of counts. This sequence joins TRBV3-1 and TRBJ1-1, with 7 bases identical to TRBD1. This CDR3 contains 13 residues. The V gene's germline CDR1 is LGHDT and CDR2 YNNKEL (reference sequence). After removal of 2 bases from V and 8 bases from J, the junction contained 5 bases not matched to a gene. The CDR3 coding sequence is TGTGCCAGCAGCCAACACAGGGGCGGGGAAGCTTTCTTT. It translates to CASSQHRGGEAFF. The whole variable domain, remainder taken from reference TRBV3-1 and TRBJ1-1, is DTAVSQTPKYLVTQMGNDKSIKCEQNLGHDTMYWYKQDSKKFLKIMFSYNNKELIINETVPNRFSPKSPDKAHLNLHINSLELGDSAVYFCASSQHRGGEAFFGQGTRLTVV.

This clonotype was seen a handful of times. The chain employs TRBV6-6 and TRBJ2-5; TRBD2 matches at 11 bases. With 11 bases clipped from V and 5 bases from J, the junction kept 7 bases outside the gene matches. CDR1 MNHNY and CDR2 SVGAGI come from the germline V gene (reference sequence). This CDR3 has 13 amino acids. The CDR3 loop reads CAVRASGRETQYF. As DNA, the CDR3 is TGTGCCGTTAGGGCTAGCGGGAGGGAGACCCAGTACTTC.

The chain is built from TRBV4-3 and TRBJ2-7; 8 bases map to TRBD2. CDR3 size: 15 residues. V lost 4 bases, J lost 0 bases, and 5 bases stayed unmatched. In germline, CDR1 is LGHNA, CDR2 YSLEER. The CDR3 here is CASSRGLAGSYEQYF. The DNA of the CDR3 is TGCGCCAGCAGCCGCGGTCTAGCGGGCTCCTACGAGCAGTACTTC.

The chain is built from TRBV5-1 and TRBJ2-3; the D call may be TRBD1 or TRBD2 (6 bases each). The CDR3 contains 16 residues. V was trimmed by 5 bases and J by 0 bases, leaving 16 bases between them. CDR1 and CDR2 (germline): SGHRS, YFSETQ. CDR3 nucleotide sequence: TGCGCCAGCAGGGAGGGGGTAGCGGCGAGCACAGATACGCAGTATTTT. Amino acid sequence: CASREGVAASTDTQYF.

This clonotype occurred many times. V is TRBV12-3 or TRBV12-4 and J is TRBJ1-2; D call uncertain. This CDR3 is 13 amino acids long. Trimming cost V 6 bases and J 4 bases, with 12 bases left between them. This CDR3 is CASSLNPGYGYTF. The CDR3 DNA sequence: TGTGCCAGCAGCCTGAACCCAGGCTATGGCTACACCTTC.

This clonotype was observed a few times. The V call is TRBV10-2, the J call TRBJ2-5; no clear D gene. The V gene lost 6 bases and the J gene lost 3 bases, with 11 bases spanning the gap. Germline CDR1 and CDR2: WSHSY and SAAADI. The CDR3 totals 13 residues. The CDR3 reads CASRVGLEETQYF. CDR3 DNA sequence: TGCGCCAGCAGGGTGGGCCTAGAAGAGACCCAGTACTTC.

In its sample, this clonotype was seen a few times. The CDR3 region is CASSPSGQSTDTQYF. CDR3 DNA: TGCGCCAGCAGCCCTAGCGGGCAAAGCACAGATACGCAGTATTTT. The J gene is TRBJ2-3, the V gene TRBV4-3, with 8 bases lining up with TRBD2. With 4 bases clipped from V and 0 bases from J, the junction kept 3 bases outside the gene matches. CDR1 and CDR2 from the germline V gene are LGHNA and YSLEER. The CDR3 sequence is 15 residues long.

In its sample, this clonotype was seen a few times. The chain joins TRBV28 to TRBJ1-2; 8 bases are a match to TRBD1. Germline trimming cut 6 bases from V and 9 bases from J; bases unmatched to any gene: 12. CDR1 and CDR2 (germline): MDHEN, SYDVKM. This CDR3 spans 14 amino acids. CDR3 loop: CASSQGQGRGSYTF. DNA for the CDR3: TGTGCCAGCAGCCAAGGACAGGGAAGGGGTAGCTACACCTTC.

This clonotype was detected only a few times. The rearrangement uses TRBV3-1 and TRBJ1-1; D call uncertain. The germline V and J ends were trimmed by 1 base and 2 bases, with 8 bases remaining between them. CDR3 size: 14 residues. Germline V CDR1 and CDR2: LGHDT, YNNKEL (reference sequence). The CDR3 nucleotides are TGTGCCAGCAGCCAAGTTCGGGCAAACACTGAAGCTTTCTTT. It is translated as CASSQVRANTEAFF.

The sample holds a few counts of this clonotype. CDR3 nucleotide sequence: TGTGCCAGCAGCCAAGAACTAGCGGGACCCTACGAGCAGTACTTC. Translated: CASSQELAGPYEQYF. The rearrangement joins TRBV3-1 to TRBJ2-7; 10 nucleotides line up with TRBD2. Losses at the gene ends were 0 bases for V and 2 bases for J; bases not matched to a gene: 1. Germline values: CDR1 LGHDT, CDR2 YNNKEL (reference sequence). The length of the CDR3 is 15 residues.

The chain links TRBV5-1 to TRBJ1-6, with 9 bases fitting TRBD1. The CDR3 runs to 15 residues. Unmatched junction bases numbered 7, after V lost 2 bases and J lost 10 bases. The germline V gene encodes CDR1 SGHRS and CDR2 YFSETQ. The CDR3 DNA follows: TGCGCCAGCAGCTTAACAGGGGGCGAGCGGTCACCCCTCCACTTT. It specifies CASSLTGGERSPLHF.

This clonotype has a count of ten or more. CDR3 bases: TGTGCCAGCAGCTCTTTTTCAACAGATACGCAGTATTTT. Protein sequence: CASSSFSTDTQYF. The chain links TRBV7-2 to TRBJ2-3; D unresolved. The CDR3 is 13 amino acids. V was shortened by 4 bases and J by 3 bases, with 8 bases between the two germline ends. Germline loops: CDR1 SGHTA, CDR2 FQGNSA.

The CDR3 region has the DNA TGCAGTGCTATGAAAGCGGGAGCGGTCAATGAGCAGTTCTTC. It translates to CSAMKAGAVNEQFF. V gene TRBV20-1 combines with J gene TRBJ2-1; 8 bases align to TRBD2. In germline, CDR1 is DFQATT, CDR2 SNEGSKA (reference sequence). The CDR3 consists of 14 residues. Trimming took 4 bases from V and 6 from J; bases not matched to a gene: 8.

V is TRBV6-1 and J is TRBJ2-1; 7 bases are shared with TRBD2. Germline CDR1 MNHNS, CDR2 SASEGT. After removal of 4 bases from V and 1 base from J, the junction contained 4 bases not matched to a gene. This CDR3 has 15 amino acids. This chain's CDR3 is CASSGERDSYNEQFF. The CDR3 nucleotides are TGTGCCAGCAGTGGAGAGCGGGATTCCTACAATGAGCAGTTCTTC.

A few counts support this clonotype. The chain recombines TRBV6-1 with TRBJ2-1, with TRBD1 matching over 7 bases. Germline values: CDR1 MNHNS, CDR2 SASEGT. V was pared by 6 bases and J by 0 bases, with 5 bases of the junction left unmatched. The length of the CDR3 is 15 residues. Here the CDR3 reads CASRQQGSSYNEQFF. In DNA, the CDR3 is TGTGCCAGCAGACAACAGGGGAGCTCCTACAATGAGCAGTTCTTC.

This clonotype was observed a few times. The V call is TRBV11-2, the J call TRBJ2-3; 10 nucleotides agree with TRBD2. CDR1 and CDR2 from the germline V gene are SGHAT and FQNNGV. V gave up 1 base and J gave up 0 bases; unmatched junction bases: 13. The CDR3 loop spans 20 amino acids. This chain's CDR3 is CASSLVPGTSGTFSTDTQYF. For the CDR3, the DNA is TGTGCCAGCAGCTTAGTTCCTGGTACTAGCGGGACCTTTAGCACAGATACGCAGTATTTT.